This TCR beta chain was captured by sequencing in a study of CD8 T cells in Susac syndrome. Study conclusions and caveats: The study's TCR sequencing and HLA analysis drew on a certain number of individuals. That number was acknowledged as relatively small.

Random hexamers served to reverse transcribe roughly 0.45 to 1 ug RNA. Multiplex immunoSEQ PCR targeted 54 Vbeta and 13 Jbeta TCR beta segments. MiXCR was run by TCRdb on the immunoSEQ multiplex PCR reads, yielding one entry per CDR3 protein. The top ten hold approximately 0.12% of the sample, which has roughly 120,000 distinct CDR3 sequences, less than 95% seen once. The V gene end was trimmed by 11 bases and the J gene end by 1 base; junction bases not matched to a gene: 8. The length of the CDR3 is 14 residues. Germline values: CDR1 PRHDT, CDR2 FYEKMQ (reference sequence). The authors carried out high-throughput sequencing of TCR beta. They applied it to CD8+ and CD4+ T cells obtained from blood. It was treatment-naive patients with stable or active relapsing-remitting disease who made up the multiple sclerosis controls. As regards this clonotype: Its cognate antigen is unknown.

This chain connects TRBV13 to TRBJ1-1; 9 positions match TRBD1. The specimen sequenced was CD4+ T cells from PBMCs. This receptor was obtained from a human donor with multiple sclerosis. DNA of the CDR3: TGTGCCGTTCGGGGACAGGGATCGAACACTGAAGCTTTCTTT. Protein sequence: CAVRGQGSNTEAFF.